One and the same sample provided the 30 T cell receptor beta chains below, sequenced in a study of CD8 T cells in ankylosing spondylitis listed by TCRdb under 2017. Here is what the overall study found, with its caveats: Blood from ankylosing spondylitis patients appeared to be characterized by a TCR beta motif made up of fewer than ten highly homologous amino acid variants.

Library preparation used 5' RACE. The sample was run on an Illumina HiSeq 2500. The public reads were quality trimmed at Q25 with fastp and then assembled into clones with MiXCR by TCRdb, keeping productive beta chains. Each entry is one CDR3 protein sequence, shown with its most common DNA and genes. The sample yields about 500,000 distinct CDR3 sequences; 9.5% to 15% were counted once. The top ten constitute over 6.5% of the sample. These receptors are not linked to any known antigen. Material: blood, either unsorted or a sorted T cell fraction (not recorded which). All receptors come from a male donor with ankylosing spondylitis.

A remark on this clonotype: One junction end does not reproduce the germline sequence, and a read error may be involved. The CDR3 sequence: CASSPEGLAGFPGPLF. CDR3 DNA: TGTGCCAGCAGCCCAGAGGGACTAGCGGGATTCCCAGGCCCCCTATTC. The chain links TRBV7-9 to TRBJ2-1; 13 bases align to TRBD2. The CDR3 is made up of 16 amino acids. Germline-derived CDR1 and CDR2 are SEHNR and FQNEAQ (reference sequence).

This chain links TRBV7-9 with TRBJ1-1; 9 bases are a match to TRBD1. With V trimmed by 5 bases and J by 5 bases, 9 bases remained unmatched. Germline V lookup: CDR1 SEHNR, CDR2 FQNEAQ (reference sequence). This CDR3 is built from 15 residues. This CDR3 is CASSDLDRGKTEAFF. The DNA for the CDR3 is TGTGCCAGCAGCGACCTCGACAGGGGGAAGACTGAAGCTTTCTTT. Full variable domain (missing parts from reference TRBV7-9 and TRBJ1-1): DTGVSQNPRHKITKRGQNVTFRCDPISEHNRLYWYRQTLGQGPEFLTYFQNEAQLEKSRLLSDRFSAERPKGSFSTLEIQRTEQGDSAMYLCASSDLDRGKTEAFFGQGTRLTVV.

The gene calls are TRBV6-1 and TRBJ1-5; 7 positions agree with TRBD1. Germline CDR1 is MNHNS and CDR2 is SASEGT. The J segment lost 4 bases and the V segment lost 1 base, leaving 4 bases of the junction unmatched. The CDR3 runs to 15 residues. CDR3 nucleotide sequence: TGTGCCAGCAGTGAAGACAGGGGTGGGAATCAGCCCCAGCATTTT. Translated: CASSEDRGGNQPQHF.

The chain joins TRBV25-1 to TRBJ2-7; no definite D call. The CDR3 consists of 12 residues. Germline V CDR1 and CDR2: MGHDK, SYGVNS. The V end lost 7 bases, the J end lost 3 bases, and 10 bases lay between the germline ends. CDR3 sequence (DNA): TGTGCCAGCATCGAGCTCCGCTACGAGCAGTACGTC. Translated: CASIELRYEQYV.

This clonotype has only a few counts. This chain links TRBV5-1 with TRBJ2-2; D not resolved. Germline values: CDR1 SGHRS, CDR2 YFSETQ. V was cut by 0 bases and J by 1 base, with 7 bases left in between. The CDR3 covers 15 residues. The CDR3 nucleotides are TGCGCCAGCAGCTTGGCCCCAGAGAACACCGGGGAGCTGTTTTTT. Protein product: CASSLAPENTGELFF.

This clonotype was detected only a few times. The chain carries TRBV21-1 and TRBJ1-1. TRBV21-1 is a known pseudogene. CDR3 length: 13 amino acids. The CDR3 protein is CASYPSGWTEAFF. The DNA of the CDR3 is TGTGCCAGCTATCCCTCGGGGTGGACTGAAGCTTTCTTT.

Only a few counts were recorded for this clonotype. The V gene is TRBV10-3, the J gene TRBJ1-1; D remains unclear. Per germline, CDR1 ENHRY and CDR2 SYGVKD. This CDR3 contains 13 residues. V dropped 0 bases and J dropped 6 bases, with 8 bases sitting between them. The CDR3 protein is CAISESDPPEAFF. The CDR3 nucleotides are TGTGCCATCAGTGAGTCAGACCCCCCTGAAGCTTTCTTT.

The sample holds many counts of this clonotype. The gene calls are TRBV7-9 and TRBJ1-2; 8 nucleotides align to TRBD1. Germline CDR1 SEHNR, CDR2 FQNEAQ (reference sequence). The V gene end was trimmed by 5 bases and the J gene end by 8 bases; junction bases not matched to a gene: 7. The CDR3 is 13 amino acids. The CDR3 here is CASSRTGTGGYTF. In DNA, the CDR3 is TGTGCCAGCAGCCGGACAGGGACGGGAGGCTACACCTTC.

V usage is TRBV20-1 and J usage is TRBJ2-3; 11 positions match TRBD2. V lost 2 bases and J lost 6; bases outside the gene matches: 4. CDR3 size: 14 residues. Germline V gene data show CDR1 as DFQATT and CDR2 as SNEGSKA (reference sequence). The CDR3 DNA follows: TGCAGTGCTAGAACTAGCGGGGGACGGGATACGCAGTATTTT. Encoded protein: CSARTSGGRDTQYF.

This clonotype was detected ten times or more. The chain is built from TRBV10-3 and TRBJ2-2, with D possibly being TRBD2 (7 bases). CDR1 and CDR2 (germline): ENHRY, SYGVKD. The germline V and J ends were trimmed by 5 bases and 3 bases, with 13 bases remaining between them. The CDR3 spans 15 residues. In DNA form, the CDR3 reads TGTGCCATCAGTCTGGGGGGGCCCGACACCGGGGAGCTGTTTTTT. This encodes CAISLGGPDTGELFF.

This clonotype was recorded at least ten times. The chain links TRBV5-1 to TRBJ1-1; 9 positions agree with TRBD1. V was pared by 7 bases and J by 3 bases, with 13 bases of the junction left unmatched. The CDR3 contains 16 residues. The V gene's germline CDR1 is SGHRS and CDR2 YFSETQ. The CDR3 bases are TGCGCCAGCCTTCCAGGGACAGGGTTTATGTACACTGAAGCTTTCTTT. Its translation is CASLPGTGFMYTEAFF. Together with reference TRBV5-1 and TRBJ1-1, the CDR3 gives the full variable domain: KAGVTQTPRYLIKTRGQQVTLSCSPISGHRSVSWYQQTPGQGLQFLFEYFSETQRNKGNFPGRFSGRQFSNSRSEMNVSTLELGDSALYLCASLPGTGFMYTEAFFGQGTRLTVV.

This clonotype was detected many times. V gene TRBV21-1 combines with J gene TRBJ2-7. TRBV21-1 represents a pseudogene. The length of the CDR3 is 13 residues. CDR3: CANQQRHRNEQYV. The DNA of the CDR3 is TGTGCCAACCAGCAGAGACATCGTAACGAGCAGTACGTC.

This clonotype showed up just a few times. The CDR3 nucleotides are TGTGCCTGGAGGGCCGGGACAGGGGGGCGGCAGCCCCAGCATTTT. Its translation: CAWRAGTGGRQPQHF. V and J are TRBV30 and TRBJ1-5, with 11 nucleotides matching TRBD1. Germline V lookup: CDR1 GTSNPN, CDR2 SVGIG (reference sequence). This CDR3 has 15 amino acids. The V and J ends lost 3 bases and 7 bases, in that order; junction bases with no gene match: 8.

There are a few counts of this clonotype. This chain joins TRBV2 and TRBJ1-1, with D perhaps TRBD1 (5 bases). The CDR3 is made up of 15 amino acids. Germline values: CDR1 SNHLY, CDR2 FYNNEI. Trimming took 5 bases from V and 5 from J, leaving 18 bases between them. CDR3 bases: TGTGCCAGCAGTACGCTTGTAGGGGCAGATACTGAAGCTTTCTTT. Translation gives CASSTLVGADTEAFF.

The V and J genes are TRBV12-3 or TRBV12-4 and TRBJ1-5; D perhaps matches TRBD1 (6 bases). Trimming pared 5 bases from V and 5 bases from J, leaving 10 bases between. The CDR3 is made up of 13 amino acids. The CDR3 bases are TGTGCCAGCAGTATACAGGGAGATCAGCCCCAGCATTTT. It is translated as CASSIQGDQPQHF.

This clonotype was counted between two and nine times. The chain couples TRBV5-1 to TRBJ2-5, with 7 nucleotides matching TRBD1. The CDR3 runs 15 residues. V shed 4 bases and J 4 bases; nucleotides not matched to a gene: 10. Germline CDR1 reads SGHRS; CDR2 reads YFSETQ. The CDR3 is CASSAAPGQVETQYF. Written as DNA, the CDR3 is TGCGCCAGCAGCGCCGCCCCTGGACAGGTAGAGACCCAGTACTTC.

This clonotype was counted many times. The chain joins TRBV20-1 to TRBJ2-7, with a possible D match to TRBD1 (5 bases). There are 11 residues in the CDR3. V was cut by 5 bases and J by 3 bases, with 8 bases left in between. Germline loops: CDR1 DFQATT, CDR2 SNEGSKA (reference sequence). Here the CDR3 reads CSAVTVYEQYF. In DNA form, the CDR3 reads TGCAGTGCTGTGACAGTCTACGAGCAGTACTTC.

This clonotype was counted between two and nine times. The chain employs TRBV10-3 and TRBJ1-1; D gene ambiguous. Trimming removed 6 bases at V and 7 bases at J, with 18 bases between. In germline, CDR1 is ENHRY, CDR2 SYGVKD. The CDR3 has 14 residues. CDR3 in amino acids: CAIRTPSRNGEAFF. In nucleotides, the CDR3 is TGTGCCATCAGGACTCCGTCAAGAAACGGTGAAGCTTTCTTT.

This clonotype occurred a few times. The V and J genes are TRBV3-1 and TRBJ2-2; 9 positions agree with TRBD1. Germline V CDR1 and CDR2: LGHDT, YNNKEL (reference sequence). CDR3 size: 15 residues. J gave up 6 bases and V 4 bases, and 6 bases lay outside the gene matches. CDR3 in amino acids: CASSPGQGLAGELFF. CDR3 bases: TGTGCCAGCAGCCCGGGACAGGGTCTCGCCGGGGAGCTGTTTTTT.

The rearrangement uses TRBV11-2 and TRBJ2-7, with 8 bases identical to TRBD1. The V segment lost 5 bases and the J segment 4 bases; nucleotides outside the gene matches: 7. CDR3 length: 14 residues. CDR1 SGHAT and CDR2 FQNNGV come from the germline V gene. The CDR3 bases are TGTGCCAGCAGCAAGACAGGGGTGTTTTACGAGCAGTACGTC. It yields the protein CASSKTGVFYEQYV.

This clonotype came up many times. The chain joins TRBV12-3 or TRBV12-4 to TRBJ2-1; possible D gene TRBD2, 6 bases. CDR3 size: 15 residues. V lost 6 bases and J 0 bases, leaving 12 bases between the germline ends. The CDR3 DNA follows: TGTGCCAGCAGCTCCGGGAGTCCCTCCTACAATGAGCAGTTCTTC. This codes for CASSSGSPSYNEQFF.

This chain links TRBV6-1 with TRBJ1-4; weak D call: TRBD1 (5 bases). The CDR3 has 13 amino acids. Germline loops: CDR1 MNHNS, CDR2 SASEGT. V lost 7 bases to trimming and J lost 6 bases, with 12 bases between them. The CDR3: CASTPRDHEKLFF. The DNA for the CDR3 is TGTGCCAGCACGCCCCGGGACCATGAAAAACTGTTTTTT.

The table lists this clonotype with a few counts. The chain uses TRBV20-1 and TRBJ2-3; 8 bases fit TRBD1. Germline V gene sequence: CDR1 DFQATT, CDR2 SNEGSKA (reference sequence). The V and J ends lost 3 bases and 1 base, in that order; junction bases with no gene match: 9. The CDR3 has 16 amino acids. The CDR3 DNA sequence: TGCAGTGCTAGCGGACAGGGAGGTTTTGGCACAGATACGCAGTATTTT. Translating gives CSASGQGGFGTDTQYF.

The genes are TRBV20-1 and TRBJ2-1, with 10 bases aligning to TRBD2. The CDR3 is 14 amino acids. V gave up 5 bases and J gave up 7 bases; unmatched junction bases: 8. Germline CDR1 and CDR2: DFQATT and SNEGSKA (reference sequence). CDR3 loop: CSAFLAGVNNEQFF. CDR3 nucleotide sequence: TGCAGTGCTTTCCTAGCGGGAGTAAATAATGAGCAGTTCTTC.

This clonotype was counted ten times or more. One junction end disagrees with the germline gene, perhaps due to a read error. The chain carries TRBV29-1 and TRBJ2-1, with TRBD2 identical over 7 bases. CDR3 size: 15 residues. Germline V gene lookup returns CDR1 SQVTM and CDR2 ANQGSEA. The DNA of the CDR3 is TGCAGCGTCGAAGGCGGGAGAAATTCCTACAATGAGCAGTTCTTC. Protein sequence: CSVEGGRNSYNEQFF.

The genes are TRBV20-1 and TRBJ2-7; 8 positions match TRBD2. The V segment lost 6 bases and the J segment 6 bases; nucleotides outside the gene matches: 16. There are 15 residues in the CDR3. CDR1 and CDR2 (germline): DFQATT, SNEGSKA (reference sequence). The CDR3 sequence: CSASTSGTTNIEQYF. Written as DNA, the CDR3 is TGCAGTGCGAGTACTAGCGGAACTACGAATATCGAGCAGTACTTC.

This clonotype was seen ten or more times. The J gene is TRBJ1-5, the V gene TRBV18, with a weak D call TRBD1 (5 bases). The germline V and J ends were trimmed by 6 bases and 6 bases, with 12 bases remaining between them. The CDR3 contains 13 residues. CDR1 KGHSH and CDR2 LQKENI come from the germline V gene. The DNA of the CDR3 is TGTGCCAGCTCCCGGGGAGGGGCTCAGCCCCAGCATTTT. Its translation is CASSRGGAQPQHF.

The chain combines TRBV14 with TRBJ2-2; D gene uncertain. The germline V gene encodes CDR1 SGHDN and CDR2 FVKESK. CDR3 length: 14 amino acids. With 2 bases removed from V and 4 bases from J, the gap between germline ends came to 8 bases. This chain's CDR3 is CASSQSHSTGELFF. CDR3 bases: TGTGCCAGCAGCCAAAGTCACAGCACCGGGGAGCTGTTTTTT.

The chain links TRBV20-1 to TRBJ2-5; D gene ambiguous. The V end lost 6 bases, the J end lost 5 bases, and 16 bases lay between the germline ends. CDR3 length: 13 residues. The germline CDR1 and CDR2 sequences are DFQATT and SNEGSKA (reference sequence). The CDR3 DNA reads TGCAGTGCCTCCGACTCCTTCGGGGAGACCCAGTACTTC. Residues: CSASDSFGETQYF.

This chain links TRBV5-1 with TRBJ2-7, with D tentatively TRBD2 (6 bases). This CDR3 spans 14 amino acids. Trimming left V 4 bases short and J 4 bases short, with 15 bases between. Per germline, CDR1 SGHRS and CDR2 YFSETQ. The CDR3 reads CASSRDGTLYEQYF. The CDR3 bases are TGCGCCAGCAGCCGGGACGGGACTTTATACGAGCAGTACTTC.